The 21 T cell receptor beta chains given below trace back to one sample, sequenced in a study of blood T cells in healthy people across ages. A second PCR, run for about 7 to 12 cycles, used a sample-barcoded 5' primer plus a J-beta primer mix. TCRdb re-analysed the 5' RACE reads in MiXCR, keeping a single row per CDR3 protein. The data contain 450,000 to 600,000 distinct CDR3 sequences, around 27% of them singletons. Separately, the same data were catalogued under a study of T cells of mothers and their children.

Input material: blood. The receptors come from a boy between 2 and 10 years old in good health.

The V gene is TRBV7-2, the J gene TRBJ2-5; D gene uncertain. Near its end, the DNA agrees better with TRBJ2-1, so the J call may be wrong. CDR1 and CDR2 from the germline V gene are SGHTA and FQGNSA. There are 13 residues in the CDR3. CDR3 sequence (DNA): TGTGCCAGCAGCTTAGTTTTCGTCAATGAGCAGTTCTTC. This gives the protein CASSLVFVNEQFF.

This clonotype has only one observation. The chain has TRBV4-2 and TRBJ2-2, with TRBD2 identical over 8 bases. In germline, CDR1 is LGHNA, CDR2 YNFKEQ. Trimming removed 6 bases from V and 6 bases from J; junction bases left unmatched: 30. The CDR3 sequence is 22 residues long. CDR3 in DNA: TGTGCCAGCAGTTCCGGGGGGGGCGCTCCCCAAACTACTTTCTATGAGCCCGGGGAGCTGTTTTTT. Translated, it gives CASSSGGGAPQTTFYEPGELFF.

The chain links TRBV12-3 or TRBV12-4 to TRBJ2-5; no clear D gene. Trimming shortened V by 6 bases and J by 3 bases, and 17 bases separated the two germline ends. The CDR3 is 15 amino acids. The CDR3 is CASSPTGGSEETQYF. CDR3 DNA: TGTGCCAGCAGCCCCACGGGCGGATCTGAAGAGACCCAGTACTTC.

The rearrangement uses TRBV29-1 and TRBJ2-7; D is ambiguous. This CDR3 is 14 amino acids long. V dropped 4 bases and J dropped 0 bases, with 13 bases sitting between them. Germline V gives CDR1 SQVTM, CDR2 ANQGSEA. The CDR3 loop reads CSVVPMDSSYEQYF. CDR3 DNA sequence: TGCAGCGTTGTTCCGATGGATAGCTCCTACGAGCAGTACTTC.

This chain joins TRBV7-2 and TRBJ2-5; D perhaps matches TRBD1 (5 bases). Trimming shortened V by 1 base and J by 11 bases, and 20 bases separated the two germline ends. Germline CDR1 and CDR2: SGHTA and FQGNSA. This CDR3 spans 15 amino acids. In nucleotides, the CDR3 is TGTGCCAGCAGCTTAGTTGGGGCTCGTCTGGAAGAGCAGTACTTC. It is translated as CASSLVGARLEEQYF.

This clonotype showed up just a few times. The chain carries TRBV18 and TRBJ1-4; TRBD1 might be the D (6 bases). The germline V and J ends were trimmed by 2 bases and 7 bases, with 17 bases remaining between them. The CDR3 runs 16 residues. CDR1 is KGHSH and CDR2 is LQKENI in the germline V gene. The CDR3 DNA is TGTGCCAGCTCACCAGGCCGGGGGGCAGGGAGTGAAAAACTGTTTTTT. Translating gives CASSPGRGAGSEKLFF.

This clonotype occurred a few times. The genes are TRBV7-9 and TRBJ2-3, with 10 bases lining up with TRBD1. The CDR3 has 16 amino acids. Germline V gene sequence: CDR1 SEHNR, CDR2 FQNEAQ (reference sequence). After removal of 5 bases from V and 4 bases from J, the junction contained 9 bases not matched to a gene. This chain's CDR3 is CASSHRDRGIPDTQYF. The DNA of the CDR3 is TGTGCCAGCAGCCACCGGGACAGGGGAATACCAGATACGCAGTATTTT.

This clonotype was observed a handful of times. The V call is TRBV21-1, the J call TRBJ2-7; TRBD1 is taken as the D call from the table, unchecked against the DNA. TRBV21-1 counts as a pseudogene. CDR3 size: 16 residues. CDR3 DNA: TGTGCCAGCAGCAAAGAGGACAGGGTGAAGAAAAACGAGCAGTACTTC. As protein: CASSKEDRVKKNEQYF.

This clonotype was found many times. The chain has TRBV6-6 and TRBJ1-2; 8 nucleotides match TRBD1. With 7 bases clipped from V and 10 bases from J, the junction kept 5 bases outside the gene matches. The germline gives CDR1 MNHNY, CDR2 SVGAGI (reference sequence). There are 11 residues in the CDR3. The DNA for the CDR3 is TGTGCCAGCAATGACAGGGGATTCTACACCTTC. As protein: CASNDRGFYTF.

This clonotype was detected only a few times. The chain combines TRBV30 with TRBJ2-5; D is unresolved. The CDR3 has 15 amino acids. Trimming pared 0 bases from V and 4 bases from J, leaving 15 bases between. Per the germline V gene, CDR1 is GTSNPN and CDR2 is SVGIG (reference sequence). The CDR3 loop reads CAWSVSFGTRETQYF. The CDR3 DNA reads TGTGCCTGGAGTGTAAGCTTTGGTACCAGAGAGACCCAGTACTTC.

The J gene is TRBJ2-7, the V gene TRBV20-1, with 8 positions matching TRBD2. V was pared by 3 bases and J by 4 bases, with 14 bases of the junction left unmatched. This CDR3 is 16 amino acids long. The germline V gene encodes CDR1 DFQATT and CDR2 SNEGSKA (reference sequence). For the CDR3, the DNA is TGCAGTGCTAGCGGCGCCCCGGGGGGGAAAACTTACGAGCAGTACTTC. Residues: CSASGAPGGKTYEQYF.

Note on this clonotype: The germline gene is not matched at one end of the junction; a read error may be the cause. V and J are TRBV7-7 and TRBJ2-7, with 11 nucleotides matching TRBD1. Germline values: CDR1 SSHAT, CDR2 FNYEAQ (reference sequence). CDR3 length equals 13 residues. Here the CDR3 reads CASSPGTGGEQYF. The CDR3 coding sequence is TGTGCTAGCAGCCCCGGGACAGGGGGCGAGCAGTACTTC.

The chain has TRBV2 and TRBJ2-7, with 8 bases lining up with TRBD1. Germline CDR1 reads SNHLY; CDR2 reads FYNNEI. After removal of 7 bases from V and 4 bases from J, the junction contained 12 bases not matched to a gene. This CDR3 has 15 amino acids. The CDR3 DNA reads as TGTGCCAGCAAGCGTGAAGGACAGGGTGCGTACGAGCAGTACTTC. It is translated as CASKREGQGAYEQYF.

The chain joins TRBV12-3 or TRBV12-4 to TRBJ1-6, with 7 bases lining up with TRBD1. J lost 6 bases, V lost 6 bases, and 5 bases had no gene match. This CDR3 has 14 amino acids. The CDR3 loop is CASRTGVGNSPLHF. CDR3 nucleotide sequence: TGTGCCAGCAGAACAGGGGTGGGTAATTCACCCCTCCACTTT.

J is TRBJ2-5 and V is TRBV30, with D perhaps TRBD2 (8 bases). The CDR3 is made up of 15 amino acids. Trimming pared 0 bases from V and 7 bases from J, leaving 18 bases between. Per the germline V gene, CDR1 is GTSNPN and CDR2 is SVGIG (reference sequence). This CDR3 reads CAWSVSGVAGGTQYF. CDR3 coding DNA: TGTGCCTGGAGTGTTAGCGGGGTGGCAGGGGGGACCCAGTACTTC.

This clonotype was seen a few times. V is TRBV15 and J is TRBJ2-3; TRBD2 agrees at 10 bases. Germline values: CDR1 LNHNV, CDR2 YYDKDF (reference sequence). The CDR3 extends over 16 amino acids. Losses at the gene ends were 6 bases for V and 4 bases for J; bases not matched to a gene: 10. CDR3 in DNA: TGTGCCACCAGTCCCGAAGCGGGGGGGTTTCCAGATACGCAGTATTTT. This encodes CATSPEAGGFPDTQYF.

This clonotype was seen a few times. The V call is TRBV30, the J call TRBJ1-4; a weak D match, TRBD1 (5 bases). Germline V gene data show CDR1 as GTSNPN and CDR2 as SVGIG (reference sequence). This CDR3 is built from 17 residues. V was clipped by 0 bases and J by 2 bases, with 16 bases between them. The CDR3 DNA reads TGTGCCTGGAGTGTACGTTCGATTTGGGGGACTAATGAAAAACTGTTTTTT. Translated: CAWSVRSIWGTNEKLFF.

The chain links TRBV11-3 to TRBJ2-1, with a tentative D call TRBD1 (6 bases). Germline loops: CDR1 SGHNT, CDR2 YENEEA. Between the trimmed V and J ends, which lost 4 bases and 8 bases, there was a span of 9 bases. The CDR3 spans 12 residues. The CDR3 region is CASSSQGDEQFF. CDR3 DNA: TGTGCCAGCAGCTCACAGGGAGATGAGCAGTTCTTC.

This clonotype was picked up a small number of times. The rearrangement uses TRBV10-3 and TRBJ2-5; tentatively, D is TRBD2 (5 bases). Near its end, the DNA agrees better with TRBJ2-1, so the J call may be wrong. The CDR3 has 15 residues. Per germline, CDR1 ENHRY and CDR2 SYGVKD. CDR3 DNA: TGTGCCATCGAGCAGGCTAGCTCCGGCTACAATGAGCAGTTCTTC. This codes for CAIEQASSGYNEQFF.

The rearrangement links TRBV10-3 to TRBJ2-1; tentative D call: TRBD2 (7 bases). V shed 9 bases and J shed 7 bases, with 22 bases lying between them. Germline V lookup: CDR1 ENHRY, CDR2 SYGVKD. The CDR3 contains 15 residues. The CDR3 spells CAIQREAGAGNEQFF. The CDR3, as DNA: TGTGCCATTCAGAGGGAGGCGGGGGCGGGTAATGAGCAGTTCTTC.

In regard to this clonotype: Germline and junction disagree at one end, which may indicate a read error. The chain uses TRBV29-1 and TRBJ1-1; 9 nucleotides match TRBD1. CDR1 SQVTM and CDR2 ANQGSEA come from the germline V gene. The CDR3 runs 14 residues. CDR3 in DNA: TGCAGCGTTGAACCCGACAGGGGGATTGCTGAAGCTCTCTTT. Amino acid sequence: CSVEPDRGIAEALF.